Below are 22 T cell receptor beta chains sequenced from a single sample in a study of OX40 agonist ivuxolimab in advanced cancers. Libraries were prepared by immunoSEQ multiplex PCR; TCRdb keeps only in-frame clonotypes and omits some of them. The sample shows 15,000 or so clones, under 80% of them seen only once. The material was CD4+ or CD8+ T cells sorted from blood, obtained in a trial of the OX40 agonist ivuxolimab. Source of these receptors: an adult with an advanced solid tumor such as melanoma, head and neck, liver or kidney cancer.

The chain is built from TRBV4-2 and TRBJ2-7, with D perhaps TRBD2 (5 bases). The germline CDR1 and CDR2 sequences are LGHNA and YNFKEQ. V was trimmed by 2 bases and J by 0 bases, leaving 8 bases between them. The CDR3 is 14 amino acids. CDR3 in amino acids: CASSQLGSSYEQYF. As DNA, the CDR3 is TGTGCCAGCAGCCAACTGGGGAGCTCCTACGAGCAGTACTTC.

This clone was seen a single time. The chain links TRBV7-9 to TRBJ2-5; 8 bases map to TRBD2. V shed 2 bases and J 11 bases; nucleotides not matched to a gene: 10. Germline CDR1 is SEHNR and CDR2 is FQNEAQ (reference sequence). The CDR3 has 14 amino acids. The CDR3 here is CASSLREGPRSQYF. DNA of the CDR3: TGTGCCAGCAGCTTACGGGAGGGCCCAAGGTCTCAGTACTTC.

This chain links TRBV6-5 with TRBJ2-3; no definite D call. V was shortened by 2 bases and J by 2 bases, with 11 bases between the two germline ends. The CDR3 loop spans 15 amino acids. The germline V gene encodes CDR1 MNHEY and CDR2 SVGAGI. CDR3 loop: CASSYLMGPTDTQYF. In nucleotides, the CDR3 is TGTGCCAGCAGTTACCTCATGGGTCCCACAGATACGCAGTATTTT.

The chain has TRBV9 and TRBJ2-3; no firm D call. Looked up from germline, CDR1 is SGDLS and CDR2 is YYNGEE. The V gene lost 8 bases and the J gene lost 2 bases, with 6 bases spanning the gap. The CDR3 runs 11 residues. This CDR3 is CASTSTDTQYF. CDR3 nucleotide sequence: TGTGCCAGTACTTCCACAGATACGCAGTATTTT.

The chain carries TRBV19 and TRBJ2-7; D is perhaps TRBD2 (7 bases). CDR1 is LNHDA and CDR2 is SQIVND in the germline V gene (reference sequence). The CDR3 has 14 residues. Trimming pared 10 bases from V and 4 bases from J, leaving 20 bases between. The CDR3 loop reads CATRGGGGVYEQYF. CDR3 bases: TGTGCCACCAGAGGAGGAGGGGGGGTTTACGAGCAGTACTTC.

The genes are TRBV25-1 and TRBJ1-3; D not certain. Germline V CDR1 and CDR2: MGHDK, SYGVNS. The CDR3 sequence is 15 residues long. V lost 0 bases and J lost 0, with 6 bases in between. The CDR3 region has the DNA TGTGCCAGCAGTGAATATGTGGGCTCTGGAAACACCATATATTTT. Its protein product is CASSEYVGSGNTIYF.

This clone was seen once. V and J are TRBV7-6 and TRBJ2-7, with 7 bases matching TRBD1. This CDR3 has 17 residues. Germline lookup yields CDR1 SGHVS and CDR2 FNYEAQ. With V trimmed by 4 bases and J by 5 bases, 17 bases remained unmatched. Here the CDR3 reads CASSSNPRQGIPHEQYF. The CDR3 nucleotides read TGTGCCAGCAGCTCCAACCCTCGACAGGGCATTCCTCACGAGCAGTACTTC. The full variable domain, completed using reference TRBV7-6 and TRBJ2-7, is GAGVSQSPRYKVTKRGQDVALRCDPISGHVSLYWYRQALGQGPEFLTYFNYEAQQDKSGLPNDRFSAERPEGSISTLTIQRTEQRDSAMYRCASSSNPRQGIPHEQYFGPGTRLTVT.

This clone was seen once. The chain combines TRBV7-8 with TRBJ2-6; TRBD1 is a possible D gene (6 bases). Germline values: CDR1 SGHVS, CDR2 FQNEAQ. The ends were cut back, 1 base at V and 3 bases at J, with 10 bases in the middle. The CDR3 consists of 16 residues. The CDR3 DNA is TGTGCCAGCAGCTTAGGAACAGGGTTTGGGGCCAACGTCCTGACTTTC. It encodes CASSLGTGFGANVLTF.

The rearrangement uses TRBV4-1 and TRBJ2-1, with D perhaps assigned TRBD1 or TRBD2 (6 bases each). The length of the CDR3 is 14 residues. The germline V gene encodes CDR1 MGHRA and CDR2 YSYEKL. Trimming shortened V by 2 bases and J by 6 bases, and 11 bases separated the two germline ends. Here the CDR3 reads CASSQTGTSNEQFF. CDR3 bases: TGCGCCAGCAGCCAAACAGGGACTTCCAATGAGCAGTTCTTC.

This clone was seen only a few times. This rearrangement joins TRBV6-4 to TRBJ2-1; TRBD2 is a possible D gene (5 bases). Germline V gene sequence: CDR1 MRHNA, CDR2 SNTAGT. The germline V and J ends were trimmed by 5 bases and 4 bases, with 21 bases remaining between them. The CDR3 runs 17 residues. The chain's CDR3 is CASSLNVRDMGYNEQFF. The DNA of the CDR3 is TGTGCCAGCAGTCTAAATGTTCGGGATATGGGGTACAATGAGCAGTTCTTC.

This chain links TRBV4-1 with TRBJ2-2; D remains unclear. This CDR3 is built from 15 residues. Between the trimmed V and J ends, which lost 1 base and 0 bases, there was a span of 6 bases. The germline V gene encodes CDR1 MGHRA and CDR2 YSYEKL. The CDR3, as DNA: TGCGCCAGCAGCCAAGGGGGATCGAACACCGGGGAGCTGTTTTTT. Its translation: CASSQGGSNTGELFF.

This sequence joins TRBV19 and TRBJ1-2, with TRBD1 matching over 10 bases. The CDR3 has 18 residues. Germline-derived CDR1 and CDR2 are LNHDA and SQIVND (reference sequence). The ends lost 4 bases at V and 5 bases at J; junction bases unmatched: 16. In DNA, the CDR3 is TGTGCCAGTAGTAATCCCCGACAGGGGGCGAGCCTTTGGTATGGCTACACCTTC. It yields the protein CASSNPRQGASLWYGYTF. Together with reference TRBV19 and TRBJ1-2, the CDR3 gives the full variable domain: DGGITQSPKYLFRKEGQNVTLSCEQNLNHDAMYWYRQDPGQGLRLIYYSQIVNDFQKGDIAEGYSVSREKKESFPLTVTSAQKNPTAFYLCASSNPRQGASLWYGYTFGSGTRLTVV.

This rearrangement joins TRBV16 to TRBJ1-2, with D uncertain. This CDR3 spans 13 amino acids. Germline CDR1 and CDR2: KGHSY and FQNENV. V was clipped by 2 bases and J by 3 bases, with 7 bases between them. The CDR3 loop is CASSQEADYGYTF. CDR3 DNA: TGTGCCAGCAGCCAAGAGGCGGACTATGGCTACACCTTC.

The rearrangement joins TRBV7-9 to TRBJ2-7; a possible D gene is TRBD2 (5 bases). The V end was cut by 3 bases, the J end by 5 bases, with 11 bases between. CDR3 length: 13 residues. Germline V gene data show CDR1 as SEHNR and CDR2 as FQNEAQ (reference sequence). The CDR3 DNA sequence: TGTGCCAGCAGCTTTCGGGGAATCAACGAGCAGTACTTC. Amino acids: CASSFRGINEQYF.

The chain couples TRBV30 to TRBJ2-5, with no clear D. Germline lookup yields CDR1 GTSNPN and CDR2 SVGIG (reference sequence). This CDR3 is 12 amino acids long. Trimming pared 3 bases from V and 4 bases from J, leaving 9 bases between. CDR3: CAWSPMGETQYF. The DNA of the CDR3 is TGTGCCTGGAGCCCTATGGGAGAGACCCAGTACTTC.

V usage is TRBV4-3 and J usage is TRBJ2-1, with TRBD2 matching over 12 bases. The J segment lost 6 bases and the V segment lost 0 bases, leaving 6 bases of the junction unmatched. There are 17 residues in the CDR3. Germline CDR1 LGHNA, CDR2 YSLEER. The CDR3 is CASSQDLASGRGNEQFF. CDR3 DNA sequence: TGCGCCAGCAGCCAAGATCTGGCTAGCGGGAGGGGCAATGAGCAGTTCTTC.

The chain is built from TRBV28 and TRBJ2-7; D gene ambiguous. The CDR3 runs to 12 residues. Looked up from germline, CDR1 is MDHEN and CDR2 is SYDVKM. V was shortened by 3 bases and J by 6 bases, with 9 bases between the two germline ends. This CDR3 reads CASSFTIAEQYF. In nucleotides, the CDR3 is TGTGCCAGCAGTTTTACAATCGCCGAGCAGTACTTC.

The chain joins TRBV28 to TRBJ2-1, with unresolved D. CDR1 and CDR2 from the germline V gene are MDHEN and SYDVKM. This CDR3 is built from 12 residues. V lost 6 bases to trimming and J lost 6 bases, with 9 bases between them. The CDR3 sequence: CASSLVGNEQFF. The CDR3 DNA sequence: TGTGCCAGCAGCCTGGTAGGCAATGAGCAGTTCTTC.

This clone was counted only a few times. V and J are TRBV7-9 and TRBJ2-7, with a weak D call TRBD2 (5 bases). Germline CDR1 and CDR2: SEHNR and FQNEAQ (reference sequence). Trimming took off 11 bases at V and 2 bases at J, with 16 bases between the two ends. CDR3 size: 13 residues. This CDR3 is CAEAPPGTYEQYF. The CDR3 bases are TGTGCCGAAGCGCCGCCGGGAACCTACGAGCAGTACTTC.

This chain uses TRBV7-6 with TRBJ1-1, with D hard to call. V was shortened by 5 bases and J by 1 base, with 5 bases between the two germline ends. The CDR3 loop spans 12 amino acids. The germline gives CDR1 SGHVS, CDR2 FNYEAQ. The CDR3 protein is CASSKENTEAFF. CDR3 nucleotides: TGTGCCAGCAGCAAAGAGAACACTGAAGCTTTCTTT.

V is TRBV6-5 and J is TRBJ2-7; tentatively, D is TRBD1 or TRBD2 (5 bases each). The V end was cut by 6 bases, the J end by 2 bases, with 11 bases between. The CDR3 covers 13 residues. CDR1 MNHEY and CDR2 SVGAGI come from the germline V gene. In DNA form, the CDR3 reads TGTGCCAGCAGGTGGGACGGAACCTACGAGCAGTACTTC. As protein: CASRWDGTYEQYF.

V usage is TRBV2 and J usage is TRBJ2-3, with TRBD2 as a possible D gene (6 bases). The V gene lost 0 bases and the J gene lost 6 bases, with 22 bases spanning the gap. The CDR3 runs to 18 residues. CDR1 SNHLY and CDR2 FYNNEI come from the germline V gene. The CDR3 protein is CASSEALVQGGYSDTQYF. In nucleotides, the CDR3 is TGTGCCAGCAGTGAAGCGTTGGTCCAGGGAGGTTATTCGGATACGCAGTATTTT.